This T cell receptor (beta chain) was sequenced in a study of cytomegalovirus exposure and HLA in healthy donors. About the research overall: A subsequent analysis stated that the 120 or so validation repertoires were run on the same platform as the roughly 700 first-cohort repertoires.

V was clipped by 8 bases and J by 5 bases, with 21 bases between them. This CDR3 has 15 amino acids. Germline CDR1 is MNHEY and CDR2 is SVGAGI. The method was immunoSEQ multiplex PCR; TCRdb's version includes in-frame clones alone and lacks a portion of them. Here the sample spans more than 150,000 clones, roughly 80% being singletons. Study outcomes and limitations: Researchers reported that a few CMV-associated chains were confirmed in vitro as CMV antigen-specific. Clusters of TCRs from the first cohort tended to co-occur in the 110 or so validation repertoires (as a later analysis found). The study flagged around 150 TCR beta chains as cytomegalovirus-associated.

In its sample, this clone was seen once. Its antigen remains unidentified. The V and J genes are TRBV6-5 and TRBJ2-5; possibly TRBD1 for D (6 bases). The source is a young man in good health and CMV-seropositive. Sequenced input: PBMCs. The CDR3 here is CASQRGRGDQETQYF. The CDR3 DNA reads as TGTGCCAGCCAAAGGGGCAGGGGTGATCAGGAGACCCAGTACTTC.